This T cell receptor beta chain emerged from a study of cytomegalovirus exposure and HLA in healthy donors. The wider study: There were roughly 120 million unique TCR beta sequences, drawn from 180 million or so T cells, in an earlier analysis. Findings of the study overall: Fewer N-insertions than the approximately 700-donor mean were reportedly shown by an Asian-associated ancestry cluster in a later analysis.

This CDR3 is built from 16 residues. Germline CDR1 is LGHNT and CDR2 is FRNRAP. Between the trimmed V and J ends, which lost 0 bases and 4 bases, there was a span of 15 bases. On this clone itself: Its antigen is unknown.

PCR amplification relied on 60 Vbeta primers (plus 13 Jbeta primers). Clones were read by immunoSEQ multiplex PCR, and TCRdb kept only the in-frame ones, dropping some. The data contain under 150,000 clones, 70% to 85% of them singletons. This TCR derives from a boy between 2 and 10 years old in good health and CMV-seronegative. Sequences were obtained from PBMCs. The chain carries TRBV12-5 and TRBJ1-2; the D is unclear. CDR3 in amino acids: CASGLVVSSGTYGYTF. The DNA of the CDR3 is TGTGCTAGTGGTTTGGTAGTTAGTTCAGGCACCTATGGCTACACCTTC.